This T cell receptor (beta chain) emerged from a study of CD8 T cells in ankylosing spondylitis. General study points: A TCR beta motif made of about 8 highly homologous variants seemed typical of ankylosing spondylitis blood. In ankylosing spondylitis patients, matched synovial fluid reportedly showed significant enrichment of disease-linked clones. Relatively scarce in peripheral blood, disease-linked clones were CD8+.

For TCR beta, libraries came from quantitative 5'-RACE with molecular barcodes. One entry per CDR3 protein, called by TCRdb with MiXCR from the 5' RACE reads. The table records around 770,000 distinct CDR3 sequences, 12% of them present only once. Trimming removed 0 bases from V and 5 bases from J; junction bases left unmatched: 2. CDR1 is SGDLS and CDR2 is YYNGEE in the germline V gene. This CDR3 contains 14 residues. This clonotype was picked up many times. Its antigen is currently unknown. This TCR derives from a male donor with ankylosing spondylitis. The sequencing sample was made of blood, either unsorted or a sorted T cell fraction (not recorded which). The genes are TRBV9 and TRBJ2-1; TRBD1 matches 7 bases. The CDR3 is CASSVEGANNEQFF. For the CDR3, the DNA is TGTGCCAGCAGCGTAGAGGGGGCTAACAATGAGCAGTTCTTC.